A single sample gave rise to the 10 T cell receptor beta chains below, sequenced in a study of CD8 T cells in Susac syndrome. The RNA, 0.5 to 1 ug, was put through reverse transcription using random hexamers. TCRdb analysed the immunoSEQ multiplex PCR reads with MiXCR anew, one entry per CDR3 protein. The table shows some 170,000 distinct CDR3 sequences, with approximately 94% occurring only once. What was sequenced was CD4+ T cells from PBMCs. These receptor sequences come from a human donor with multiple sclerosis.

This clonotype has just a few counts. The V call is TRBV12-3 or TRBV12-4, the J call TRBJ1-5; tentative D call: TRBD1 (5 bases). The CDR3 consists of 13 residues. Trimming removed 6 bases from V and 4 bases from J, with 10 bases in between. The CDR3 loop reads CASSGGLNQPQHF. The CDR3 nucleotides read TGTGCCAGCAGCGGGGGACTTAATCAGCCCCAGCATTTT.

V is TRBV6-5 and J is TRBJ2-5, with D hard to call. With 6 bases removed from V and 2 bases from J, the gap between germline ends came to 16 bases. Germline V lookup: CDR1 MNHEY, CDR2 SVGAGI. The CDR3 contains 15 residues. DNA of the CDR3: TGTGCCAGCAGCTTGCGGTGGACCCAGCAAGAGACCCAGTACTTC. Amino acids: CASSLRWTQQETQYF.

The rearrangement joins TRBV20-1 to TRBJ1-5; D might be TRBD1 (5 bases). CDR1 DFQATT and CDR2 SNEGSKA come from the germline V gene (reference sequence). The CDR3 is 12 residues long. Trimming removed 0 bases from V and 6 bases from J, with 6 bases in between. The CDR3 reads CSARDQGQPQHF. The CDR3, as DNA: TGCAGTGCTAGAGATCAGGGTCAGCCCCAGCATTTT.

The chain is built from TRBV19 and TRBJ1-1, with D possibly being TRBD1 (5 bases). Germline CDR1 and CDR2: LNHDA and SQIVND (reference sequence). This CDR3 is built from 15 residues. The V end was cut by 3 bases, the J end by 0 bases, with 11 bases between. The CDR3 loop reads CASSMGGSVNTEAFF. The CDR3 DNA is TGTGCCAGTAGTATGGGGGGGTCGGTGAACACTGAAGCTTTCTTT.

The chain is built from TRBV18 and TRBJ2-3, with D perhaps TRBD1 or TRBD2 (7 bases each). Germline-derived CDR1 and CDR2 are KGHSH and LQKENI. The CDR3 sequence is 16 residues long. V was shortened by 1 base and J by 4 bases, with 15 bases between the two germline ends. The CDR3 bases are TGTGCCAGCTCACCACAGCGGGACAGTTTCGCAGATACGCAGTATTTT. The encoded protein is CASSPQRDSFADTQYF.

The chain is built from TRBV12-3 or TRBV12-4 and TRBJ1-6; weak D call: TRBD1 (5 bases). Between the trimmed V and J ends, which lost 5 bases and 14 bases, there was a span of 19 bases. The CDR3 spans 14 residues. CDR3 DNA sequence: TGTGCCAGCAGTCCCAGCTGGGGCGACGGAGCCCTCCACTTT. This encodes CASSPSWGDGALHF.

This clonotype was seen a single time. This chain connects TRBV7-9 to TRBJ2-5; D is possibly TRBD2 (6 bases). Per germline, CDR1 SEHNR and CDR2 FQNEAQ (reference sequence). There are 15 residues in the CDR3. Trimming took off 1 base at V and 2 bases at J, with 11 bases between the two ends. CDR3 in amino acids: CASSLGFGGQETQYF. Written as DNA, the CDR3 is TGTGCCAGCAGCTTAGGTTTCGGGGGTCAAGAGACCCAGTACTTC.

This clonotype was detected only a few times. V gene TRBV27 combines with J gene TRBJ1-4; the D is unclear. CDR3 length: 15 amino acids. Germline assignment: CDR1 MNHEY and CDR2 SMNVEV (reference sequence). The germline V and J ends were trimmed by 3 bases and 0 bases, with 8 bases remaining between them. The CDR3 is CASSFGGSTNEKLFF. The CDR3 nucleotides read TGTGCCAGCAGTTTTGGAGGGTCAACTAATGAAAAACTGTTTTTT.

The rearrangement uses TRBV30 and TRBJ2-1; TRBD2 aligns across 7 bases. The CDR3 runs 13 residues. In germline, CDR1 is GTSNPN, CDR2 SVGIG (reference sequence). V lost 8 bases to trimming and J lost 4 bases; unmatched junction nucleotides: 8. CDR3 residues: CAGEREGYNEQFF. CDR3 coding DNA: TGTGCCGGGGAGAGGGAGGGTTACAATGAGCAGTTCTTC.

CDR3 sequence (DNA): TGTGCCAGCAGCTTCGGTTTGGATGTCTGGAAGACTGAAGCTTTCTTT. Its translation: CASSFGLDVWKTEAFF. V gene TRBV7-9 combines with J gene TRBJ1-1; unclear D gene. This CDR3 is 16 amino acids long. Looked up from germline, CDR1 is SEHNR and CDR2 is FQNEAQ (reference sequence). V was clipped by 3 bases and J by 5 bases, with 19 bases between them. The complete variable domain, with remaining parts taken from reference TRBV7-9 and TRBJ1-1, reads DTGVSQNPRHKITKRGQNVTFRCDPISEHNRLYWYRQTLGQGPEFLTYFQNEAQLEKSRLLSDRFSAERPKGSFSTLEIQRTEQGDSAMYLCASSFGLDVWKTEAFFGQGTRLTVV.